This TCR beta chain was captured in a study of cytomegalovirus exposure and HLA in healthy donors. It was with 60 Vbeta and 13 Jbeta primers that the PCR ran. Sequenced by immunoSEQ multiplex PCR; TCRdb stores in-frame clones only, minus some. Of some 140,000 clones listed, about 74% are singletons. This CDR3 region has 14 residues. V shed 3 bases and J 9 bases; nucleotides not matched to a gene: 8. Germline-derived CDR1 and CDR2 are SGHTS and YDEGEE. The chain combines TRBV5-8 with TRBJ1-2; 10 bases line up with TRBD1. The sequencing sample was made of PBMCs. The clonotype originates from a woman between 40 and 50 years old in good health and CMV-seronegative. This CDR3 reads CASSYIRTGGSYTF. CDR3 DNA sequence: TGTGCCAGCAGCTATATCCGGACAGGGGGTAGCTACACCTTC.